Described below is a single T cell receptor beta chain sequence and its context. Which antigen it targets is not known. Per-base qualities were not stored, and no clone one base away is much larger. Library preparation was by the immunoSEQ multiplex PCR assay. Adaptive Biotechnologies carried out high-throughput TCR-beta CDR3 sequencing of genomic DNA for most patients. The published analysis was carried out like this. Adaptive's ImmunoSEQ software was the source of the TCR sequencing data for roughly 19 patients, while three other patients were processed with MiXCR and VDJtools. CDR3 nucleotide sequences shared by donor and recipient were removed because the origin of these sequences could not be assigned. Alloreactive clones required at least 2-fold expansion over unstimulated cells and minimum CFSE-low frequency of 0.002% (template counts) or 0.001% (read counts). A clone was considered mappable if detected in the sequenced pre-transplant spleen, lymph node, or MLR CFSE-low populations of the donor or recipient. Cumulative frequency of alloreactive clones was calculated as a percentage of all sequences weighted by copy number. TCRdb holds this immuneACCESS table with in-frame rearrangements only. Some clones are missing; in checked studies, unresolved V genes explain under half, and the rest has no known cause. That table gives V, J and clone size, and the DNA gave D and trimming. Recorded for this sample are about 27,000 clones; more than 90% of them occurred a single time. The ten largest make up less than 0.85% of the sample.

This sample is drawn from a study of graft-versus-host responses after intestinal transplantation (dated by TCRdb to the early 2020s). In the study overall: Multivisceral, liver-intestinal, or isolated intestinal transplants were received by the recipients. All recipients received anti-thymocyte globulin induction followed by maintenance tacrolimus and steroids for 3 to 4 years. After intestinal transplantation, graft-versus-host and host-versus-graft alloreactive T cell clones in the graft, circulation and bone marrow were tracked using bulk TCR-beta CDR3 sequencing. To identify alloreactive clones, pre-transplant mixed lymphocyte reaction products were sequenced and compared with unstimulated pre-transplant donor and recipient T cells. Of the approximately 25 intestinal transplant recipients enrolled in the cohort, one of whom was a retransplant, 3 patients without pretransplant specimens were excluded. Donor T cell macrochimerism was defined as a peak of at least 4% donor T cells among recipient peripheral blood mononuclear cells. Samples from three later patients were sequenced in-house on an Illumina MiSeq with MiXCR processing rather than by the commercial service. Broader findings and caveats from the paper: High GvH to HvG T cell clonal ratios were observed in the allografts of patients with donor T cell macrochimerism. GvH clones were found in recipient bone marrow, and some of the GvH clones appeared earlier in ileal mucosa or blood, which is consistent with an intestinal mucosal origin. Conclusions were limited by the relatively low number and heterogeneity of intestinal transplant patients. Early after transplant, declines in HvG clones were associated with peak levels of circulating GvH clones.

Blood samples were collected up to 4 times in the first month after transplant and then at least monthly when available. Trimming costs V 6 bases and J 7 bases, and their ends lie 21 bases apart. Including the terminal cysteine and phenylalanine, the CDR3 comprises 15 residues. Of all the DNA, just the CDR3 is kept, 45 bases in frame from base 1. The germline V gene supplies CDR1 MNHEY and CDR2 SVGAGI. In this chain, TRBV6-5 is recombined with TRBJ1-2, and TRBD1 may be the D gene, going by 5 matching bases. This sequence was found in a human patient who received an intestinal transplant, so some T cells may come from the graft donor. Source: PBMCs, taken 30 days after intestinal transplant. The CDR3 region reads CASSSQGLGTRGYTF. The nucleotide sequence reads TGTGCCAGCAGCAGTCAGGGCCTTGGAACGCGTGGCTACACCTTC.